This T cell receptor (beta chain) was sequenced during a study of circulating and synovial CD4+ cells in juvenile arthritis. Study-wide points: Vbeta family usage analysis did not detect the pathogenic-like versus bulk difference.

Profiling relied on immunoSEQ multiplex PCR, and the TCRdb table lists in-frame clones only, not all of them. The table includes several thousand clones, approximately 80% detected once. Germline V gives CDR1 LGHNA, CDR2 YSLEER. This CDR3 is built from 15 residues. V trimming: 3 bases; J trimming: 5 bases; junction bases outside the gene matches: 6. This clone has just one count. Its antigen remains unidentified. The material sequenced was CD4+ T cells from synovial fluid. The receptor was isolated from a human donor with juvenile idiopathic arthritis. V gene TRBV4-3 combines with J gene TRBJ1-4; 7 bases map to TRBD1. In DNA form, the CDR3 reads TGCGCCAGCAGCCAGCGACAGGGCCCGAATGAAAAACTGTTTTTT. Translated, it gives CASSQRQGPNEKLFF.